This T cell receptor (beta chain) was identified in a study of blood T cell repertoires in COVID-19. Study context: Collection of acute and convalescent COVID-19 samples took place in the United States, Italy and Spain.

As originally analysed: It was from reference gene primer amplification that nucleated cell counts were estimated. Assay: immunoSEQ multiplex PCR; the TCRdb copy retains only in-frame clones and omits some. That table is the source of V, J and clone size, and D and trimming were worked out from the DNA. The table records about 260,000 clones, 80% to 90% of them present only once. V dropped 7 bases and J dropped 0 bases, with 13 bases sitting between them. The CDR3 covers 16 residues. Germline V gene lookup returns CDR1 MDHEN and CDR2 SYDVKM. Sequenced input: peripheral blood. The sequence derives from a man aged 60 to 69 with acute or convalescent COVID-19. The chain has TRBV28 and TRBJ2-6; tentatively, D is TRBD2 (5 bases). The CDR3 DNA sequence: TGTGCCAGCAAAGGAGGAGGCGGCTCTGGGGCCAACGTCCTGACTTTC. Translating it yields CASKGGGGSGANVLTF.